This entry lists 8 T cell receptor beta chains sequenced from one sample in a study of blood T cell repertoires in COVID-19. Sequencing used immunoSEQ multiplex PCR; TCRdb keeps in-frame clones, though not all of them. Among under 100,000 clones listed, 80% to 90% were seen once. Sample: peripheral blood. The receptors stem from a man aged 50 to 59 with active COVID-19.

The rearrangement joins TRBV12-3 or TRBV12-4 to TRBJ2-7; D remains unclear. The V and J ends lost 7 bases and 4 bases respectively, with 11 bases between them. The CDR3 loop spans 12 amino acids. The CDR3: CASTSRTYEQYF. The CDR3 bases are TGTGCCAGCACCTCACGTACTTACGAGCAGTACTTC.

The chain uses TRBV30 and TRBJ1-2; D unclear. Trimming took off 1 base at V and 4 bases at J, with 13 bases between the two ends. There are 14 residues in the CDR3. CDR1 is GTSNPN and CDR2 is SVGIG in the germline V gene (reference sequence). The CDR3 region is CAWSGLLTSYGYTF. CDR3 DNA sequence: TGTGCCTGGAGTGGCCTCCTCACGAGCTATGGCTACACCTTC.

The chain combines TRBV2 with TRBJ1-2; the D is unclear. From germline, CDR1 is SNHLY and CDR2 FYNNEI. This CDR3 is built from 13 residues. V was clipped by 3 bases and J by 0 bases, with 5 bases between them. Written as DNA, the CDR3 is TGTGCCAGCAGTGACGCGACTAACTATGGCTACACCTTC. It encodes CASSDATNYGYTF.

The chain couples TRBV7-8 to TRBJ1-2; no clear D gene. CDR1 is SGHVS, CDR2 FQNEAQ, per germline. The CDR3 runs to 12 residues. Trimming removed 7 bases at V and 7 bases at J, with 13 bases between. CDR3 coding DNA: TGTGCCAGCACAGTGCCTGGTGGTGGCTACACCTTC. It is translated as CASTVPGGGYTF.

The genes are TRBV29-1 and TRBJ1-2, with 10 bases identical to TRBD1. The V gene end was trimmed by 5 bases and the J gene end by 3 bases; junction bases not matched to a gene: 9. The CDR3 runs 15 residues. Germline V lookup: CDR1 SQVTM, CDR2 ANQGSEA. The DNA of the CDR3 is TGCAGCGTTTCATCCGGGACAGGGGACTACTATGGCTACACCTTC. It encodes CSVSSGTGDYYGYTF.

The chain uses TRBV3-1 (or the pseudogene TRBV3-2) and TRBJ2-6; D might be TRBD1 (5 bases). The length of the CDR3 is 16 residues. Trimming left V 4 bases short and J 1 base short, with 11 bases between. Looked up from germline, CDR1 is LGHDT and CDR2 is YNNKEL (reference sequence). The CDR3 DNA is TGTGCCAGCAGCCGAAACCACAGGTCTGGGGCCAACGTCCTGACTTTC. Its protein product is CASSRNHRSGANVLTF.

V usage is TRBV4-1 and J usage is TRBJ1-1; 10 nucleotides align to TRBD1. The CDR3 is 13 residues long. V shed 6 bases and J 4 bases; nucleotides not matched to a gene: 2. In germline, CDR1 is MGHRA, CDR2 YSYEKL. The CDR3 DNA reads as TGCGCCAGCAGTCGGACAGGGGGCACTGAAGCTTTCTTT. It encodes CASSRTGGTEAFF.

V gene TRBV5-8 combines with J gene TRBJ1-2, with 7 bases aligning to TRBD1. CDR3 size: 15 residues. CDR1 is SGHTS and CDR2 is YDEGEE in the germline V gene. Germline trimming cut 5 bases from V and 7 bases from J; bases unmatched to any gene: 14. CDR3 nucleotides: TGTGCCAGCAGTTACAACCACAGGGGACGGGGTGGCTACACCTTC. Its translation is CASSYNHRGRGGYTF.